A single sample gave rise to the 32 T cell receptor beta chains below, sequenced in a study of T cells after yellow fever vaccination. TCRdb analysed the 5' RACE reads with MiXCR anew, one entry per CDR3 protein. The sample gives under 600,000 distinct CDR3 sequences, 13% of which show up once; roughly 13% is in the top ten. The sample consisted of PBMCs, taken on the day of the yellow fever booster vaccination. These receptors all stem from a man aged 25-40 years who received the YFV17D yellow fever vaccine.

This chain uses TRBV7-8 with TRBJ1-3; 9 bases map to TRBD1. Germline lookup yields CDR1 SGHVS and CDR2 FQNEAQ. This CDR3 is built from 16 residues. The ends lost 3 bases at V and 4 bases at J; junction bases unmatched: 7. CDR3 bases: TGTGCCAGCAGCTTCGTTCGGACAGGGGAGGGAAACACCATATATTTT. This encodes CASSFVRTGEGNTIYF.

The chain employs TRBV5-1 and TRBJ2-3; D unresolved. From germline, CDR1 is SGHRS and CDR2 YFSETQ. V lost 0 bases and J 1 base, leaving 9 bases between the germline ends. This CDR3 has 15 residues. The CDR3 loop is CASSLALQGTDTQYF. As DNA, the CDR3 is TGCGCCAGCAGCTTGGCCTTGCAGGGCACAGATACGCAGTATTTT.

This clonotype was recorded at least ten times. J is TRBJ2-5 and V is TRBV5-1, with no clear D. The germline V gene encodes CDR1 SGHRS and CDR2 YFSETQ. There are 13 residues in the CDR3. Trimming stripped 5 bases from V and 2 bases from J, with 10 bases between. CDR3 DNA sequence: TGCGCCAGCAGACCAGCGACACAAGAGACCCAGTACTTC. The encoded protein is CASRPATQETQYF.

The V gene is TRBV9, the J gene TRBJ2-3; 11 nucleotides agree with TRBD1. The CDR3 consists of 16 residues. Trimming removed 4 bases from V and 7 bases from J; junction bases left unmatched: 11. Germline V lookup: CDR1 SGDLS, CDR2 YYNGEE. CDR3 loop: CASSPSGQGGTNTQYF. In nucleotides, the CDR3 is TGTGCCAGCAGCCCATCGGGACAGGGGGGGACGAATACGCAGTATTTT.

This clonotype was observed a handful of times. CDR3 amino acids: CASSQRRGADTQYF. CDR3 sequence (DNA): TGTGCCAGCAGTCAACGACGAGGGGCAGATACGCAGTATTTT. The rearrangement uses TRBV7-8 and TRBJ2-3, with D perhaps matching TRBD1 or TRBD2 (5 bases each). Germline lookup yields CDR1 SGHVS and CDR2 FQNEAQ. The ends were cut back, 6 bases at V and 4 bases at J, with 14 bases in the middle. This CDR3 contains 14 residues.

The J gene is TRBJ2-1, the V gene TRBV20-1, with D perhaps assigned TRBD1 or TRBD2 (6 bases each). V lost 5 bases and J 2 bases, leaving 13 bases between the germline ends. CDR3 length: 14 residues. Germline V gene sequence: CDR1 DFQATT, CDR2 SNEGSKA (reference sequence). CDR3 nucleotide sequence: TGCAGTGCTCGACAAAGGGGGGCCTACAATGAGCAGTTCTTC. Residues: CSARQRGAYNEQFF.

The chain has TRBV6-2 or TRBV6-3 and TRBJ2-5, with D perhaps TRBD2 (5 bases). Germline V gene sequence: CDR1 MNHEY, CDR2 SVGEGT. V lost 7 bases and J 0 bases, leaving 15 bases between the germline ends. The length of the CDR3 is 15 residues. The CDR3 loop is CASKEALGHQETQYF. As DNA, the CDR3 is TGTGCCAGCAAGGAGGCCCTTGGGCACCAAGAGACCCAGTACTTC.

The V gene is TRBV24-1, the J gene TRBJ2-1; perhaps TRBD1 as D (6 bases). The CDR3 is 15 amino acids. Germline assignment: CDR1 KGHDR and CDR2 SFDVKD. Trimming pared 9 bases from V and 3 bases from J, leaving 17 bases between. Here the CDR3 reads CATGAADRDYNEQFF. The DNA for the CDR3 is TGTGCCACCGGCGCCGCGGACAGAGACTACAATGAGCAGTTCTTC.

This clonotype was detected only a few times. The V gene is TRBV29-1, the J gene TRBJ2-1; 7 bases map to TRBD1. Trimming cost V 1 base and J 0 bases; bases outside gene matches: 6. The CDR3 totals 16 residues. The germline V gene has CDR1 SQVTM and CDR2 ANQGSEA. DNA of the CDR3: TGCAGCGTTGAAGCCCCGGGACAGAGCTCCTACAATGAGCAGTTCTTC. Amino acid sequence: CSVEAPGQSSYNEQFF.

This chain links TRBV7-9 with TRBJ1-2; no reliable D call. CDR1 and CDR2 (germline): SEHNR, FQNEAQ (reference sequence). The CDR3 contains 13 residues. V gave up 5 bases and J gave up 14 bases, with 21 bases separating them. CDR3 in amino acids: CASSRAPLAWGTF. The CDR3 nucleotides read TGTGCCAGCAGCCGAGCCCCCCTTGCGTGGGGTACCTTC.

The CDR3 here is CSAGTRDRSQPKETQYF. The CDR3 coding sequence is TGCAGCGCCGGTACCCGGGACAGGAGTCAACCCAAAGAGACCCAGTACTTC. The rearrangement uses TRBV29-1 and TRBJ2-5, with TRBD1 identical over 8 bases. The CDR3 totals 17 residues. V lost 7 bases, J lost 3 bases, and 19 bases stayed unmatched. CDR1 and CDR2 from the germline V gene are SQVTM and ANQGSEA.

This clonotype was counted at least ten times. V gene TRBV5-6 combines with J gene TRBJ2-1; 7 bases match TRBD2. The V gene's germline CDR1 is SGHDT and CDR2 YYEEEE. V trimming: 2 bases; J trimming: 2 bases; junction bases outside the gene matches: 4. The CDR3 runs to 15 residues. The CDR3 loop is CASSFSGPTYNEQFF. The CDR3 DNA is TGTGCCAGCAGCTTTAGCGGGCCCACCTACAATGAGCAGTTCTTC.

The rearrangement links TRBV3-1 to TRBJ1-1; D is ambiguous. V lost 0 bases and J 5 bases, leaving 7 bases between the germline ends. Germline V gene data show CDR1 as LGHDT and CDR2 as YNNKEL (reference sequence). The CDR3 runs to 13 residues. The CDR3 sequence: CASSQDLVTEAFF. The CDR3 DNA is TGTGCCAGCAGCCAAGATCTAGTGACTGAAGCTTTCTTT.

This clonotype was observed a few times. The chain combines TRBV7-2 with TRBJ1-6; D possibly corresponds to TRBD1 (5 bases). The germline CDR1 and CDR2 sequences are SGHTA and FQGNSA. The CDR3 is 14 residues long. V was clipped by 4 bases and J by 13 bases, with 17 bases between them. The CDR3 reads CASSSLNQGSPLHF. The CDR3 DNA is TGTGCCAGCAGCTCGTTAAACCAGGGATCCCCCCTCCACTTT.

This chain links TRBV6-5 with TRBJ2-7; no clear D gene. The CDR3 is 14 amino acids. Germline V gives CDR1 MNHEY, CDR2 SVGAGI. V lost 5 bases, J lost 2 bases, and 13 bases lay in between. CDR3 DNA sequence: TGTGCCAGCAGTCACGCGACGCCCCCCTACGAGCAGTACTTC. It codes for CASSHATPPYEQYF.

This clonotype was seen a few times. The rearrangement joins TRBV6-1 to TRBJ1-2; TRBD1 matches at 10 bases. Germline V gene lookup returns CDR1 MNHNS and CDR2 SASEGT. Trimming cost V 6 bases and J 4 bases; bases outside gene matches: 8. This CDR3 contains 15 residues. The CDR3 is CASRIHGQGVYGYTF. The CDR3 nucleotides are TGTGCCAGCAGAATACACGGACAGGGGGTCTATGGCTACACCTTC.

Turning to this clonotype: The junction departs from the called germline gene at one end, perhaps through a read error. The chain recombines TRBV5-1 with TRBJ2-1; 8 bases align to TRBD2. Germline values: CDR1 SGHRS, CDR2 YFSETQ. The CDR3 totals 15 residues. The CDR3 DNA is TGCGCCAGCAGCTTGGCACCGGGAGGGTACAATGTGCAGTTCTTC. Its translation is CASSLAPGGYNVQFF.

The CDR3 loop reads CASSHAREGEQYF. The CDR3 DNA is TGTGCCAGCAGCCACGCGAGGGAAGGGGAGCAGTACTTC. The chain uses TRBV4-2 and TRBJ2-7, with D maybe TRBD2 (5 bases). Per germline, CDR1 LGHNA and CDR2 YNFKEQ. This CDR3 has 13 amino acids. Trimming cost V 3 bases and J 7 bases, with 13 bases left between them.

This clonotype has more than one count but fewer than ten. This sequence joins TRBV27 and TRBJ2-7; D perhaps matches TRBD2 (5 bases). The CDR3 consists of 13 residues. Germline V gives CDR1 MNHEY, CDR2 SMNVEV (reference sequence). The V end was cut by 4 bases, the J end by 6 bases, with 13 bases between. Written as DNA, the CDR3 is TGTGCCAGCAGTTCCTCCGGCGGGCGCGAGCAGTACTTC. Its translation is CASSSSGGREQYF.

There are a few counts of this clonotype. The chain joins TRBV6-1 to TRBJ2-1, with 7 bases identical to TRBD1. Germline-derived CDR1 and CDR2 are MNHNS and SASEGT. V lost 7 bases to trimming and J lost 8 bases; unmatched junction nucleotides: 11. The CDR3 has 14 amino acids. The CDR3 spells CASKRGPEFDEQFF. The DNA for the CDR3 is TGTGCCAGCAAAAGGGGGCCTGAGTTCGATGAGCAGTTCTTC.

There are a few counts of this clonotype. The rearrangement joins TRBV12-3 or TRBV12-4 to TRBJ2-5; 8 bases map to TRBD2. With 3 bases clipped from V and 3 bases from J, the junction kept 15 bases outside the gene matches. The length of the CDR3 is 18 residues. The CDR3 reads CASSFSSSGLAVKETQYF. The CDR3 region has the DNA TGTGCCAGCAGTTTCTCATCCTCTGGACTAGCTGTTAAAGAGACCCAGTACTTC.

The sample holds a few counts of this clonotype. V usage is TRBV7-2 and J usage is TRBJ2-3; D remains unclear. The CDR3 contains 12 residues. CDR1 is SGHTA, CDR2 FQGNSA, per germline. V shed 0 bases and J shed 7 bases, with 5 bases lying between them. CDR3 loop: CASSLASNTQYF. The CDR3 coding sequence is TGTGCCAGCAGCTTAGCGTCTAATACGCAGTATTTT.

This clonotype was observed a handful of times. CDR3 in DNA: TGTGCCAGCAGCCGCATGGGGCCCACAGATACGCAGTATTTT. It is translated as CASSRMGPTDTQYF. The chain combines TRBV5-6 with TRBJ2-3, with a weak D call TRBD1 (5 bases). CDR3 length equals 14 residues. With 4 bases removed from V and 2 bases from J, the gap between germline ends came to 11 bases. In germline, CDR1 is SGHDT, CDR2 YYEEEE.

A few counts support this clonotype. This chain links TRBV14 with TRBJ2-7; tentatively, D is TRBD1 (5 bases). Germline values: CDR1 SGHDN, CDR2 FVKESK. This CDR3 has 14 amino acids. V was shortened by 5 bases and J by 7 bases, with 18 bases between the two germline ends. The CDR3 sequence: CASSKGTGRVEQYF. In nucleotides, the CDR3 is TGTGCCAGCAGCAAAGGAACAGGCCGGGTGGAGCAGTACTTC.

This chain uses TRBV19 with TRBJ2-1; tentatively, D is TRBD1 or TRBD2 (5 bases each). This CDR3 is built from 15 residues. The V gene lost 4 bases and the J gene lost 8 bases, with 18 bases spanning the gap. CDR1 is LNHDA and CDR2 is SQIVND in the germline V gene (reference sequence). CDR3 in DNA: TGTGCCAGTAGTAAGGGGAGAGTGCAAAACGATGAGCAGTTCTTC. Protein: CASSKGRVQNDEQFF.

This clonotype showed up just a few times. The CDR3 region has the DNA TGTGCTAGTTCGAAGGTGGCCGAGACCCAGTACTTC. Translating it yields CASSKVAETQYF. The chain joins TRBV12-5 to TRBJ2-5; D unclear. This CDR3 contains 12 residues. CDR1 LGHNT and CDR2 FRNRAP come from the germline V gene. Trimming took off 8 bases at V and 5 bases at J, with 12 bases between the two ends. Full variable domain (outside the CDR3, taken from reference TRBV12-5 and TRBJ2-5): DARVTQTPRHKVTEMGQEVTMRCQPILGHNTVFWYRQTMMQGLELLAYFRNRAPLDDSGMPKDRFSAEMPDATLATLKIQPSEPRDSAVYFCASSKVAETQYFGPGTRLLVL.

The gene calls are TRBV20-1 and TRBJ2-5; maybe TRBD2 (5 bases). The V gene's germline CDR1 is DFQATT and CDR2 SNEGSKA (reference sequence). Trimming pared 1 base from V and 2 bases from J, leaving 8 bases between. The CDR3 extends over 13 amino acids. The CDR3 is CSARAPGQETQYF. The CDR3 DNA is TGCAGTGCTAGAGCCCCGGGACAAGAGACCCAGTACTTC.

This clonotype has only a few counts. The V call is TRBV20-1, the J call TRBJ1-3; D ambiguous. The germline CDR1 and CDR2 sequences are DFQATT and SNEGSKA (reference sequence). The CDR3 runs to 13 residues. Trimming removed 0 bases at V and 7 bases at J, with 10 bases between. The DNA for the CDR3 is TGCAGTGCTAGAGAAGATTTGGGGAACACCATATATTTT. The encoded protein is CSAREDLGNTIYF.

This clonotype was seen only a few times. This chain joins TRBV19 and TRBJ1-1; 9 bases are a match to TRBD1. The germline CDR1 and CDR2 sequences are LNHDA and SQIVND (reference sequence). The CDR3 covers 18 residues. V lost 5 bases and J lost 2; bases outside the gene matches: 15. DNA of the CDR3: TGTGCCAGTAGTTGGGGGACAGGGACGAAGGGCGGTAACACTGAAGCTTTCTTT. Translating gives CASSWGTGTKGGNTEAFF.

This clonotype has only a few counts. The chain recombines TRBV12-3 or TRBV12-4 with TRBJ2-1, with TRBD2 as a possible D gene (6 bases). V dropped 3 bases and J dropped 2 bases, with 11 bases sitting between them. The CDR3 is 15 amino acids. CDR3 residues: CASSFSGGAYNEQFF. In DNA, the CDR3 is TGTGCCAGCAGTTTTAGCGGAGGGGCCTACAATGAGCAGTTCTTC.

This sequence joins TRBV5-6 and TRBJ2-7; 13 bases map to TRBD2. CDR1 and CDR2 from the germline V gene are SGHDT and YYEEEE. This CDR3 comprises 13 residues. Trimming cost V 7 bases and J 4 bases; bases outside gene matches: 2. The CDR3 sequence is CASVLAGGYEQYF. CDR3 DNA sequence: TGTGCCAGCGTACTAGCGGGAGGGTACGAGCAGTACTTC.

This clonotype turned up a few times. This sequence joins TRBV7-8 and TRBJ1-3; 8 positions agree with TRBD1. CDR1 is SGHVS, CDR2 FQNEAQ, per germline. Unmatched junction bases numbered 7, after V lost 3 bases and J lost 6 bases. CDR3 length: 15 residues. CDR3 region: CASSFDGQGKNTIYF. The CDR3 region has the DNA TGTGCCAGCAGCTTCGACGGACAGGGAAAAAACACCATATATTTT.